This T cell receptor (beta chain) originates from a study of vaccination effects on CD4 cells after COVID-19. Turning to this clone: Its antigen is as yet unknown.

The CDR3 runs 15 residues. The germline CDR1 and CDR2 sequences are MNHEY and SVGAGI. Trimming removed 7 bases from V and 2 bases from J, with 18 bases in between. Antigen-specific CD4+ T cells were first expanded with viral peptide pools by the ViraFEST assay and only then sequenced. After roughly eleven days in culture, the CD4+ T cells were isolated. No vaccinee had earlier SARS-CoV-2 infection, and nucleocapsid antibodies were negative. Cultures received IL-2 medium that replaced half the medium on days 3 and 7. Generated by immunoSEQ multiplex PCR, the TCRdb table keeps only in-frame clones and is missing some. The sample holds about 52,000 clones, roughly three quarters seen once.

The chain uses TRBV6-5 and TRBJ2-7, with D perhaps being TRBD1 or TRBD2 (6 bases each). The sample was CD4+ T cells from PBMCs cultured with HCoV-OC43 spike peptides, taken before COVID-19 vaccination. The subset: HCoV-OC43 spike overlapping peptide pool stimulation. This TCR was sampled from a human donor who received a COVID-19 vaccine. For the CDR3, the DNA is TGTGCCAGCACCCTAGAGGCCGGGGGCGCCTACGAGCAGTACGTC. Protein sequence: CASTLEAGGAYEQYV.